A single sample is the source of the 2 T cell receptor beta chains below, sequenced in a study of blood T cells in healthy people across ages. Primed by a sample-barcoded 5' primer and a J-beta primer mix, a second PCR proceeded for roughly 6 to 12 cycles. TCRdb called the 5' RACE reads again in MiXCR, with one record for every CDR3 protein. The table lists around 1,000,000 distinct CDR3 sequences, under 30% of them singletons. The same sample was also studied in work on T cells of mothers and their children.

Sequenced material: blood. The receptors stem from a girl aged 2-10 years in good health.

In this sample, this clonotype turned up a few times. The chain carries TRBV29-1 and TRBJ2-7; D is undetermined. The germline CDR1 and CDR2 sequences are SQVTM and ANQGSEA. The length of the CDR3 is 12 residues. Trimming left V 6 bases short and J 2 bases short, with 11 bases between. The CDR3 nucleotides read TGCAGCGTCCAGACCGAAACCTACGAGCAGTACTTC. Protein: CSVQTETYEQYF.

The J gene is TRBJ2-3, the V gene TRBV20-1; TRBD2 might be the D (6 bases). Trimming removed 5 bases from V and 4 bases from J, with 13 bases in between. The germline CDR1 and CDR2 sequences are DFQATT and SNEGSKA (reference sequence). This CDR3 spans 13 amino acids. CDR3 DNA sequence: TGCAGTGCTTCCGGAGGGTTGGCAGATACGCAGTATTTT. It specifies CSASGGLADTQYF.